This TCR beta chain is drawn from a study of blood T cell repertoires in COVID-19. Study background: Whether acute or convalescent, the COVID-19 samples came from the United States, Italy and Spain. In each case, the material was cDNA or gDNA derived from T cells, B-cell-depleted T cells, or PBMCs.

In the authors' workflow: Reference gene primer amplification gave nucleated cell count estimates. The method was immunoSEQ multiplex PCR; TCRdb's version includes in-frame clones alone and lacks a portion of them. V and J calls and clone size come straight from that table; D and trimming were deduced from the DNA. The repertoire consists of over 75,000 clones, with approximately 82% occurring once and the leading ten covering over 9.5%. This clone has just a few counts. The V gene's germline CDR1 is KGHSH and CDR2 LQKENI. The CDR3 spans 15 residues. Unmatched junction bases numbered 9, after V lost 3 bases and J lost 8 bases.

Source material: peripheral blood. This TCR derives from a man between 65 and 85 years old with acute or convalescent COVID-19. This chain links TRBV18 with TRBJ1-4; TRBD1 agrees at 7 bases. CDR3: CASSPDRVRQEKLFF. The DNA of the CDR3 is TGTGCCAGCTCACCCGACAGGGTTCGGCAGGAAAAACTGTTTTTT.